Each of the 21 T cell receptor beta chains below was sequenced from the same sample in a study of molecular identifiers for immune sequencing clone quantification. TCRdb independently ran MiXCR on the PCR reads; one entry per CDR3 protein. The sample consists of about 640,000 distinct CDR3 sequences, about 20% of them appearing once. The specimen was naive CD8+ T cells from blood, with Jurkat cell RNA spiked in. As to subset: FACS-sorted CD8+CD4-CCR7+CD45RA+ naive T cells. The receptors shown here come from a human donor in good health. Some libraries in this study had Jurkat cell RNA spiked in.

This clonotype has only a few counts. The chain combines TRBV4-3 with TRBJ2-7, with D possibly TRBD1 on 5 matching bases. Trimming took 1 base from V and 2 from J, leaving 9 bases between them. The CDR3 loop spans 14 amino acids. The germline V gene encodes CDR1 LGHNA and CDR2 YSLEER. The CDR3 loop is CASSQGMGPYEQYF. The CDR3 nucleotides are TGCGCCAGCAGCCAAGGTATGGGGCCCTACGAGCAGTACTTC.

About this clonotype: Possible read error: a much larger clone is one base away. V and J are TRBV6-5 and TRBJ1-5, with D tentatively TRBD1 (5 bases). The germline CDR1 and CDR2 sequences are MNHEY and SVGAGI. Trimming removed 2 bases from V and 6 bases from J, with 8 bases in between. The CDR3 contains 13 residues. The DNA for the CDR3 is TGTGCCAGCAGTTACGGCCAGGGTCAGCCCCAGCATTTT. Translated: CASSYGQGQPQHF.

This clonotype occurred a few times. This chain connects TRBV7-9 to TRBJ1-2; TRBD1 is a possible D gene (5 bases). The germline gives CDR1 SEHNR, CDR2 FQNEAQ (reference sequence). The CDR3 is made up of 16 amino acids. V was shortened by 0 bases and J by 0 bases, with 11 bases between the two germline ends. The CDR3, as DNA: TGTGCCAGCAGCTTAGCCCTGGACATTGCTAACTATGGCTACACCTTC. Residues: CASSLALDIANYGYTF.

This clonotype came up many times. The gene calls are TRBV4-1 and TRBJ2-3, with D maybe TRBD2 (6 bases). V dropped 1 base and J dropped 3 bases, with 11 bases sitting between them. CDR1 and CDR2 (germline): MGHRA, YSYEKL. This CDR3 has 15 residues. The CDR3 loop reads CASSQVAAATDTQYF. CDR3 DNA: TGCGCCAGCAGCCAAGTAGCGGCAGCTACAGATACGCAGTATTTT.

This clonotype was seen at least ten times. The chain carries TRBV6-5 and TRBJ2-7; D could derive from TRBD1 or TRBD2 (5 bases each). The V end lost 2 bases, the J end lost 5 bases, and 10 bases lay between the germline ends. Germline loops: CDR1 MNHEY, CDR2 SVGAGI. CDR3 length: 13 residues. CDR3: CASSYGGKNEQYF. The DNA for the CDR3 is TGTGCCAGCAGTTACGGGGGTAAGAACGAGCAGTACTTC.

A word on this clonotype: Being one base from a much bigger clone, this may be a read error. CDR3 residues: CASSSLPGLDASGSYYEQFF. The CDR3 DNA sequence: TGTGCCAGCAGCTCCCTCCCGGGACTAGATGCGTCCGGCTCCTACTATGAGCAGTTCTTC. The V call is TRBV11-2, the J call TRBJ2-1; 8 bases align to TRBD2. This CDR3 has 20 residues. Germline CDR1 is SGHAT and CDR2 is FQNNGV.

This clonotype occurred many times. V is TRBV27 and J is TRBJ2-3, with unresolved D. CDR1 and CDR2 from the germline V gene are MNHEY and SMNVEV (reference sequence). The CDR3 contains 15 residues. The germline V and J ends were trimmed by 1 base and 3 bases, with 11 bases remaining between them. The chain's CDR3 is CASSLLGLRTDTQYF. The CDR3 coding sequence is TGTGCCAGCAGTTTATTGGGGTTGAGGACAGATACGCAGTATTTT.

The CDR3 protein is CASSQTQWANYGYTF. The CDR3 DNA sequence: TGTGCCAGCAGCCAGACACAGTGGGCAAACTATGGCTACACCTTC. The chain joins TRBV7-9 to TRBJ1-2; D is undetermined. There are 15 residues in the CDR3. Germline V CDR1 and CDR2: SEHNR, FQNEAQ (reference sequence). V was cut by 5 bases and J by 2 bases, with 15 bases left in between.

Turning to this clonotype: A much bigger clone sits one base away, suggesting this may be a read error. The V gene is TRBV5-4, the J gene TRBJ1-1; 7 bases are a match to TRBD1. This CDR3 is 16 amino acids long. The germline gives CDR1 SGHNT, CDR2 YYREEE (reference sequence). Trimming cost V 4 bases and J 1 base; bases outside gene matches: 10. The chain's CDR3 is CASSTGTENPNTEAFF. The CDR3 coding sequence is TGTGCCAGCAGCACGGGGACAGAGAACCCGAACACTGAAGCTTTCTTT.

The table lists this clonotype with many counts. This chain joins TRBV7-9 and TRBJ2-2; the match to TRBD1 covers 11 bases. Germline CDR1 reads SEHNR; CDR2 reads FQNEAQ (reference sequence). The CDR3 runs to 20 residues. Germline trimming cut 4 bases from V and 1 base from J; bases unmatched to any gene: 14. The CDR3 reads CASSSHGTGGKLWNTGELFF. Here the CDR3 DNA reads TGTGCCAGCAGCTCCCACGGGACAGGGGGTAAATTATGGAACACCGGGGAGCTGTTTTTT.

This chain connects TRBV11-3 to TRBJ2-1, with D uncertain. The CDR3 extends over 13 amino acids. In germline, CDR1 is SGHNT, CDR2 YENEEA. Between the trimmed V and J ends, which lost 5 bases and 8 bases, there was a span of 13 bases. For the CDR3, the DNA is TGTGCCAGCAGCCCCGATTCAGCCGATGAGCAGTTCTTC. It yields the protein CASSPDSADEQFF.

For this clonotype: A much larger clone differs from this one at a single base, so this may be a read error. The rearrangement joins TRBV6-5 to TRBJ2-7; a possible D gene is TRBD2 (5 bases). CDR1 MNHEY and CDR2 SVGAGI come from the germline V gene. There are 14 residues in the CDR3. In nucleotides, the CDR3 is TGTGCCATCAGTGAGTCCGGGGTCTCCCACGAGCAGTACTTC. Translating gives CAISESGVSHEQYF.

There are many counts of this clonotype. This chain uses TRBV7-8 with TRBJ1-6; D is ambiguous. Trimming pared 1 base from V and 8 bases from J, leaving 3 bases between. This CDR3 region has 12 residues. Germline CDR1 reads SGHVS; CDR2 reads FQNEAQ. CDR3 nucleotides: TGTGCCAGCAGCTTAGATTATTCACCCCTCCACTTT. Protein sequence: CASSLDYSPLHF.

This clonotype was picked up many times. J is TRBJ2-1 and V is TRBV3-1; D gene ambiguous. The CDR3 is made up of 13 amino acids. V was pared by 0 bases and J by 5 bases, with 5 bases between. CDR1 LGHDT and CDR2 YNNKEL come from the germline V gene (reference sequence). Here the CDR3 DNA reads TGTGCCAGCAGCCAAGAGAGGAACAATGAGCAGTTCTTC. Amino acids: CASSQERNNEQFF.

Comments on this clonotype: This may be a read error: a much more frequent sequence differs by one nucleotide. This chain uses TRBV29-1 with TRBJ2-1, with D possibly TRBD1 on 7 matching bases. CDR3 size: 14 residues. Looked up from germline, CDR1 is SQVTM and CDR2 is ANQGSEA. The CDR3 protein is CSVKTGRRYNGQFF. CDR3 bases: TGCAGCGTTAAGACAGGGAGGCGCTACAATGGGCAGTTCTTC.

This clonotype showed up just a few times. This sequence joins TRBV27 and TRBJ2-7, with D possibly being TRBD1 (6 bases). Germline CDR1 MNHEY, CDR2 SMNVEV (reference sequence). Deletions cut 1 base from V and 3 bases from J, with 19 bases between. The CDR3 covers 17 residues. CDR3 coding DNA: TGTGCCAGCAGTTTATTCCAAACCGGGACAACCCTCTACGAGCAGTACTTC. Translated, it gives CASSLFQTGTTLYEQYF.

This clonotype was counted many times. The V gene is TRBV20-1, the J gene TRBJ2-7; D not resolved. CDR1 is DFQATT and CDR2 is SNEGSKA in the germline V gene (reference sequence). The length of the CDR3 is 11 residues. Trimming shortened V by 6 bases and J by 0 bases, and 6 bases separated the two germline ends. The CDR3 region is CSASHSYEQYF. CDR3 coding DNA: TGCAGTGCCAGTCACTCCTACGAGCAGTACTTC.

The J gene is TRBJ1-2, the V gene TRBV27, with TRBD1 matching 9 bases. This CDR3 is 14 amino acids long. Germline trimming cut 4 bases from V and 6 bases from J; bases unmatched to any gene: 6. CDR1 and CDR2 from the germline V gene are MNHEY and SMNVEV (reference sequence). In nucleotides, the CDR3 is TGTGCCAGCAGTTCCGGACAGGGGAGAAATGGCTACACCTTC. This codes for CASSSGQGRNGYTF.

This clonotype was found many times. The chain is built from TRBV30 and TRBJ2-1; D is unclear. The CDR3 runs to 11 residues. In germline, CDR1 is GTSNPN, CDR2 SVGIG (reference sequence). The V and J ends lost 0 bases and 10 bases respectively, with 7 bases between them. The DNA for the CDR3 is TGTGCCTGGAGTGTCAATAAGGAGCAGTTCTTC. Its translation: CAWSVNKEQFF. Drawing the rest from reference TRBV30 and TRBJ2-1, the complete variable domain is SQTIHQWPATLVQPVGSPLSLECTVEGTSNPNLYWYRQAAGRGLQLLFYSVGIGQISSEVPQNLSASRPQDRQFILSSKKLLLSDSGFYLCAWSVNKEQFFGPGTRLTVL.

The table lists this clonotype with many counts. The chain joins TRBV5-6 to TRBJ2-1; either TRBD1 or TRBD2 may fit D (5 bases each). V was cut by 2 bases and J by 4 bases, with 10 bases left in between. The germline V gene encodes CDR1 SGHDT and CDR2 YYEEEE. The CDR3 length is 14 residues. CDR3 amino acids: CASSFGDLYNEQFF. Here the CDR3 DNA reads TGTGCCAGCAGCTTTGGGGACCTTTACAATGAGCAGTTCTTC.

This clonotype appeared many times. The rearrangement links TRBV9 to TRBJ2-7; TRBD2 aligns across 8 bases. Germline-derived CDR1 and CDR2 are SGDLS and YYNGEE. Trimming removed 3 bases from V and 4 bases from J; junction bases left unmatched: 6. The CDR3 extends over 14 amino acids. CDR3 coding DNA: TGTGCCAGCAGCGGAAGAGGCGGGAGGTACGAGCAGTACTTC. Protein product: CASSGRGGRYEQYF.